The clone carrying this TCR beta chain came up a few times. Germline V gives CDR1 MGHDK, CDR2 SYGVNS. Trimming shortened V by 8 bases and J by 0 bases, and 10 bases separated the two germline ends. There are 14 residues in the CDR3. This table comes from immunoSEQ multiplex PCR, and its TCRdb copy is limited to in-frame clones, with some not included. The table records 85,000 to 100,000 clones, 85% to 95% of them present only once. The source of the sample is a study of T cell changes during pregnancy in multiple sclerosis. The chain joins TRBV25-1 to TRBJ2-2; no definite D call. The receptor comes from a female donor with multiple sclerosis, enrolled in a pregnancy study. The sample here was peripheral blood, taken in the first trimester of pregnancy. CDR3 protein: CASRGTANTGELFF. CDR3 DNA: TGTGCCAGCCGAGGAACCGCGAACACCGGGGAGCTGTTTTTT.